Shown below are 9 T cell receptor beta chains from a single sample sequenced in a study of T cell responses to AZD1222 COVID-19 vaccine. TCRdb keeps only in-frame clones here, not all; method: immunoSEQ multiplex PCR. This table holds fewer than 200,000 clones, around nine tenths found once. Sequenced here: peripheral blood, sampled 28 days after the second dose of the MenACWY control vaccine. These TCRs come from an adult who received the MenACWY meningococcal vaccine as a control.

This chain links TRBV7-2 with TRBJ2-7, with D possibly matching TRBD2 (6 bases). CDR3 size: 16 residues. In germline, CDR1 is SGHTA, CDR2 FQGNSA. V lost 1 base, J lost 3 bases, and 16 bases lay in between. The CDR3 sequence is CASSLVGASVDYEQYF. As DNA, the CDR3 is TGTGCCAGCAGCTTAGTCGGGGCTAGCGTCGACTACGAGCAGTACTTC.

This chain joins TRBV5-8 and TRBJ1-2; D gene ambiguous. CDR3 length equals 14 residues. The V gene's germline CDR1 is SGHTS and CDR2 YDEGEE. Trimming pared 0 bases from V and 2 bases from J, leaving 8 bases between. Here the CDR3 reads CASSLGRQNYGYTF. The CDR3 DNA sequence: TGTGCCAGCAGCTTGGGCAGGCAAAACTATGGCTACACCTTC.

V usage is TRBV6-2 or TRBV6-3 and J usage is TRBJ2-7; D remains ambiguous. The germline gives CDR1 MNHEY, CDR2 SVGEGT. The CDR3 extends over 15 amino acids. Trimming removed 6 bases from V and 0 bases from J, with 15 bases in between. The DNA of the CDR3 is TGTGCCAGCAGCCTACTACGGGTTCCCTCCTACGAGCAGTACTTC. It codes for CASSLLRVPSYEQYF.

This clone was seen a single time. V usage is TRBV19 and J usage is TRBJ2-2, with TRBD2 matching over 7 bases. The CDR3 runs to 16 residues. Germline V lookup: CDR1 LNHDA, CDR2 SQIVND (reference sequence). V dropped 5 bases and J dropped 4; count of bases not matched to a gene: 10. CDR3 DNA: TGTGCCAGTAGTCATATTATGGGAGGGGCCACCGGGGAGCTGTTTTTT. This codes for CASSHIMGGATGELFF.

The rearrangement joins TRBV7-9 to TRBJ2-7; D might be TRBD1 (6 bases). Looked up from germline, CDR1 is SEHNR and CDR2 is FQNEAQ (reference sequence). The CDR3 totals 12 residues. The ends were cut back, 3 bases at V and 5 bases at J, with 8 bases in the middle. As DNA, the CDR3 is TGTGCCAGCAGCTTTACAGGGAACGAGCAGTACTTC. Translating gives CASSFTGNEQYF.

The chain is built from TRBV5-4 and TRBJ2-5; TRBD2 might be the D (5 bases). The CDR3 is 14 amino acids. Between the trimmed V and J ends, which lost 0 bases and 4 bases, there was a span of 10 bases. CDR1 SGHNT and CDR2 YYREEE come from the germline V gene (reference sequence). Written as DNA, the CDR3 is TGTGCCAGCAGCTTGGGTGGGAGTGGAGAGACCCAGTACTTC. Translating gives CASSLGGSGETQYF.

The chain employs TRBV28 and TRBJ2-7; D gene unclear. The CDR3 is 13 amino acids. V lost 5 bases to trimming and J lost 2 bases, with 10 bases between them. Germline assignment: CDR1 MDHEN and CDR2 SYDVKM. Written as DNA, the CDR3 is TGTGCCAGCAGTCTTTCGGTACCCTACGAGCAGTACTTC. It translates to CASSLSVPYEQYF.

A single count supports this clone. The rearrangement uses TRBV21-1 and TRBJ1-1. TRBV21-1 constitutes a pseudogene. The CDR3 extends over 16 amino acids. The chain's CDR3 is CASRPVFMGMNTEAFF. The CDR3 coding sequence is TGTGCCAGCAGGCCAGTCTTTATGGGGATGAACACTGAAGCTTTCTTT.

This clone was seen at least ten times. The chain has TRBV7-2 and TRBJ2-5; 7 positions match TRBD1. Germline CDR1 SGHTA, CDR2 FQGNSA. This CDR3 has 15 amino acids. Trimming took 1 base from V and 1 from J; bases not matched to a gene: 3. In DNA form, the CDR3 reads TGTGCCAGCAGCTTAGTCGACAGGGCCCAAGAGACCCAGTACTTC. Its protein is CASSLVDRAQETQYF.